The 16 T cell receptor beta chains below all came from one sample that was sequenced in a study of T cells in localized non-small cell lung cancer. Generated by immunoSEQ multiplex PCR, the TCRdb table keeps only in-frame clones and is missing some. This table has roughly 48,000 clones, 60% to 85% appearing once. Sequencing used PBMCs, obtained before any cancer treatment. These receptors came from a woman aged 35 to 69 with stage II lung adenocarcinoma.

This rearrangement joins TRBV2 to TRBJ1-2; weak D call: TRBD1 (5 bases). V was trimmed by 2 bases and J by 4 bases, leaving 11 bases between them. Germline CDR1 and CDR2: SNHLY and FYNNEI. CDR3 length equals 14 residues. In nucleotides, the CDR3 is TGTGCCAGCAGTGAAACCCGACAGCCCTATGGCTACACCTTC. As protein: CASSETRQPYGYTF. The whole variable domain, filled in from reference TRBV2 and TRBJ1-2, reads EPEVTQTPSHQVTQMGQEVILRCVPISNHLYFYWYRQILGQKVEFLVSFYNNEISEKSEIFDDQFSVERPDGSNFTLKIRSTKLEDSAMYFCASSETRQPYGYTFGSGTRLTVV.

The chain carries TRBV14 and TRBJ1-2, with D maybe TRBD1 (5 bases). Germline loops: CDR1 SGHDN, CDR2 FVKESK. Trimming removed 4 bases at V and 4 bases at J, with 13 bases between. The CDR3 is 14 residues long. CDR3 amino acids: CASSRQGLGYGYTF. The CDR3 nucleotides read TGTGCCAGCAGCCGCCAGGGTTTGGGCTATGGCTACACCTTC.

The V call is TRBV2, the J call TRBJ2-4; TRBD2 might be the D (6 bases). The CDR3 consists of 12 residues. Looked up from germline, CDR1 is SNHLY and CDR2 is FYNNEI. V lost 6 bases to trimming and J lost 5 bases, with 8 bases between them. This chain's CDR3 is CASRGLENIQYF. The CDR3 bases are TGTGCCAGCAGGGGACTGGAAAACATTCAGTACTTC.

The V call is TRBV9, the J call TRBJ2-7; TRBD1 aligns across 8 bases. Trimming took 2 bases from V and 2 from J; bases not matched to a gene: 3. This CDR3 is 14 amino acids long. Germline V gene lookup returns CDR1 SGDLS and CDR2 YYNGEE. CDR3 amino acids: CASSVGQGPYEQYF. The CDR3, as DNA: TGTGCCAGCAGCGTCGGACAGGGACCCTACGAGCAGTACTTC.

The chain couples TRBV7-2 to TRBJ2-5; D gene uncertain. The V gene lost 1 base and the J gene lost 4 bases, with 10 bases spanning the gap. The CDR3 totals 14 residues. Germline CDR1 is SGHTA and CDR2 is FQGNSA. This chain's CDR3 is CASSLVAGTETQYF. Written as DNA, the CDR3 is TGTGCCAGCAGCTTAGTAGCAGGTACAGAGACCCAGTACTTC.

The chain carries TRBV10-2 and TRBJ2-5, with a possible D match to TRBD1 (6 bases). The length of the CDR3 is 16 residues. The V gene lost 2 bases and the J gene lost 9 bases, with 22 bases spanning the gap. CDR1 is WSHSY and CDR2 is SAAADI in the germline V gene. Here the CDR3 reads CASSEGSMGARSAQYF. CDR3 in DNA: TGCGCCAGCAGTGAGGGATCGATGGGGGCCCGGTCGGCCCAGTACTTC.

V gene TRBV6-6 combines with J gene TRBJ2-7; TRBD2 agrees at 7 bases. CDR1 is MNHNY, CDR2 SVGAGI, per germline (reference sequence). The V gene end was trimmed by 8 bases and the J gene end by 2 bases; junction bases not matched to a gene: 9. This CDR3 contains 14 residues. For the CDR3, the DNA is TGTGCCAGCCATGAGAGCGGGGCTCCCTACGAGCAGTACTTC. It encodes CASHESGAPYEQYF.

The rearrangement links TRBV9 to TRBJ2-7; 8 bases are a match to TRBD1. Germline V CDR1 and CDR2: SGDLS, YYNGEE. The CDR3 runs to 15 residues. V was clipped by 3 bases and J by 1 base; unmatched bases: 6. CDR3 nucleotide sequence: TGTGCCAGCAGCGCGGACAGGGCCCCTTCCTACGAGCAGTACTTC. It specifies CASSADRAPSYEQYF.

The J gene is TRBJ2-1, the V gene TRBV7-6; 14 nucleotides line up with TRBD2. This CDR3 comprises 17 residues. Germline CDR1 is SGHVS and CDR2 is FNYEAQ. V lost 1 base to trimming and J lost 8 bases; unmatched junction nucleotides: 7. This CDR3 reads CASSLDTGTSGGHEQFF. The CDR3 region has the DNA TGTGCCAGCAGCTTAGATACCGGGACTAGCGGGGGTCATGAGCAGTTCTTC.

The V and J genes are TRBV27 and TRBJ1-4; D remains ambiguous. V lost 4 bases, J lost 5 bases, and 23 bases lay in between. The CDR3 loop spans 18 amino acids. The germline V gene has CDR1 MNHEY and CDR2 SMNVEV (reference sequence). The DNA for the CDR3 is TGTGCCAGCAGTTCGGCAACCCCGCTTCGGCAGTCCAATGAAAAACTGTTTTTT. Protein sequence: CASSSATPLRQSNEKLFF.

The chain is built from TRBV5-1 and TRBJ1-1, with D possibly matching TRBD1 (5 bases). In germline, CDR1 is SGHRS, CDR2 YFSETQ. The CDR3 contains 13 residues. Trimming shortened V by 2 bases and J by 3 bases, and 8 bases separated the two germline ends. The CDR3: CASSFREHTEAFF. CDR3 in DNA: TGCGCCAGCAGCTTCAGGGAACACACTGAAGCTTTCTTT.

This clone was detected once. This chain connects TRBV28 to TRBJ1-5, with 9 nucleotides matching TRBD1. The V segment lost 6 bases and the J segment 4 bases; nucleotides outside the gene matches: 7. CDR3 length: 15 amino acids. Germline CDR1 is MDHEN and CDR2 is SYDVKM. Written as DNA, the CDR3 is TGTGCCAGCAGCTTAGGGACAGGGTATAATCAGCCCCAGCATTTT. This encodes CASSLGTGYNQPQHF.

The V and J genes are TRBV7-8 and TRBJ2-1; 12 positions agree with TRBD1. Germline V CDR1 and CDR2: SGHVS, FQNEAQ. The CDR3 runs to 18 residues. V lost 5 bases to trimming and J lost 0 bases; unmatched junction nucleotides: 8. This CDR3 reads CASSPRDRGLSSYNEQFF. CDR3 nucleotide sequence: TGTGCCAGCAGCCCCCGGGACAGGGGGCTAAGCTCCTACAATGAGCAGTTCTTC.

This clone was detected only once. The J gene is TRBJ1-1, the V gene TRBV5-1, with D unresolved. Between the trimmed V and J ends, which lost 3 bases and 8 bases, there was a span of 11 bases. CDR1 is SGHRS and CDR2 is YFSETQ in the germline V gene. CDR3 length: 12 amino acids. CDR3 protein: CASSSTRAEAFF. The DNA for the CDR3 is TGCGCCAGCAGCTCGACAAGGGCCGAAGCTTTCTTT.

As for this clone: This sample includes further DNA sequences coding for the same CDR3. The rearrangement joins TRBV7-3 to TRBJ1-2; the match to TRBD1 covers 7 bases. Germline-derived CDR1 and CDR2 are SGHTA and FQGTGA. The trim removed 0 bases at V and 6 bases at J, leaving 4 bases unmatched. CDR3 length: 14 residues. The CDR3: CASSLTGGMDGYTF. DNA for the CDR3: TGTGCCAGCAGCTTAACAGGGGGCATGGATGGCTACACCTTC.

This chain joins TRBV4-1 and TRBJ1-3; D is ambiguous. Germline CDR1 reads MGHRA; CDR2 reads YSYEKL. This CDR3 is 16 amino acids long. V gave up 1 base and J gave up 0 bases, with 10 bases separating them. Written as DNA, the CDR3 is TGCGCCAGCAGCCAAGGTCGGGGATACTCTGGAAACACCATATATTTT. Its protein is CASSQGRGYSGNTIYF.